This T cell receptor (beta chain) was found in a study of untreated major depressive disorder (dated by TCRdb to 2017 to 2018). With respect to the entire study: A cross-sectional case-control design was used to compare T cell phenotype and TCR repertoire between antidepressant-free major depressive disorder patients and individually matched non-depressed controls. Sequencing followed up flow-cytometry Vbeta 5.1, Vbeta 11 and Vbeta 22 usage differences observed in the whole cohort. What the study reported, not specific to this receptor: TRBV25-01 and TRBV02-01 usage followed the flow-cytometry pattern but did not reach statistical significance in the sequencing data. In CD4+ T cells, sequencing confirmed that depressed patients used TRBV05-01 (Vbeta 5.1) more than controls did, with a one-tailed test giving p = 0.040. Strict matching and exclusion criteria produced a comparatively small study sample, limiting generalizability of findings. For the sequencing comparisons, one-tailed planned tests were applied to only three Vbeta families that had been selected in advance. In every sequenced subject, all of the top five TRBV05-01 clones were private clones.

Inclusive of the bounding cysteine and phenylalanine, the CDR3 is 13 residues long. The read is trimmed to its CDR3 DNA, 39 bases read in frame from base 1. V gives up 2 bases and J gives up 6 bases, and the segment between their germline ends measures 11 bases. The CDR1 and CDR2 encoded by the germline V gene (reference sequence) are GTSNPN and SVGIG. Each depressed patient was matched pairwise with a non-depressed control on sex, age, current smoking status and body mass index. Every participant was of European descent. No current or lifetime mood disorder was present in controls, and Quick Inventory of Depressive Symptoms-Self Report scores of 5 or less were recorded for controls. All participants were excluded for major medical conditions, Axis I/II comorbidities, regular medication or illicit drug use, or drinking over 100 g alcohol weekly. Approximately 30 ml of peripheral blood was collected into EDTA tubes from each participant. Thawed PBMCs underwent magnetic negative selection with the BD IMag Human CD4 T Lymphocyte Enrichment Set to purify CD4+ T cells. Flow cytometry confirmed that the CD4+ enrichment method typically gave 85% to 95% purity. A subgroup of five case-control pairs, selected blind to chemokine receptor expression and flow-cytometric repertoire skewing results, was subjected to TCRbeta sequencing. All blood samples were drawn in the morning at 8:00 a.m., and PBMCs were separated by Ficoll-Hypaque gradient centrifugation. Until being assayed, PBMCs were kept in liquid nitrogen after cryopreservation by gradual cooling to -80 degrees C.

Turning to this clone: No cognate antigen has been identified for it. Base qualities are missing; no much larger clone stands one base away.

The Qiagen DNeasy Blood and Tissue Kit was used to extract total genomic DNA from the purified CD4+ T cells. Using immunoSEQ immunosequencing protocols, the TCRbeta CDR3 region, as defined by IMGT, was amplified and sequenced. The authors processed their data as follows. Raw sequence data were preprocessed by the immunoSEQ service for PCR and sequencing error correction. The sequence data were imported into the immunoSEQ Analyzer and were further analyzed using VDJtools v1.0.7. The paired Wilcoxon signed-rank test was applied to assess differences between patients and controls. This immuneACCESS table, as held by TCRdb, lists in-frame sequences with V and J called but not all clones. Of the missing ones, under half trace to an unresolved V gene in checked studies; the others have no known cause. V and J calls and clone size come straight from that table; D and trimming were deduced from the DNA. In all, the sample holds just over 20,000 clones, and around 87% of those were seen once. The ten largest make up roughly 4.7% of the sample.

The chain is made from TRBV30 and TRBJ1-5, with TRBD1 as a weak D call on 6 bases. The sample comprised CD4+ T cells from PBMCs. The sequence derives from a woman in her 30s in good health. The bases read TGTGCCTGGAGTAGTGGAGGGGGTCAGCCCCAGCATTTT. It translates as CAWSSGGGQPQHF. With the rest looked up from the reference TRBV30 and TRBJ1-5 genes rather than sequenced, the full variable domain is SQTIHQWPATLVQPVGSPLSLECTVEGTSNPNLYWYRQAAGRGLQLLFYSVGIGQISSEVPQNLSASRPQDRQFILSSKKLLLSDSGFYLCAWSSGGGQPQHFGDGTRLSIL.